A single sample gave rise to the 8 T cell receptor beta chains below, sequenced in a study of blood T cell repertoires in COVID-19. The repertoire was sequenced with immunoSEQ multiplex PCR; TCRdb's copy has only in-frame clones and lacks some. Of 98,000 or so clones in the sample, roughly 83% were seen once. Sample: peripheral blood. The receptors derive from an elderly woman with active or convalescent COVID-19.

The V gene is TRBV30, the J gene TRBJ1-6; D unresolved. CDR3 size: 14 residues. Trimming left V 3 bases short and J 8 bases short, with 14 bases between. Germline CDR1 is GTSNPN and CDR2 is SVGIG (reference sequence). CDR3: CAWSQTQVYSPLHF. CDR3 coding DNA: TGTGCCTGGAGCCAGACACAAGTCTATTCACCCCTCCACTTT.

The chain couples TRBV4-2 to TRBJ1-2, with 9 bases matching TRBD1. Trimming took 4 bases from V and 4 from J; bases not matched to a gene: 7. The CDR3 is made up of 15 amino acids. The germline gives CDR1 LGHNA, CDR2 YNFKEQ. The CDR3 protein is CASSPGQGDRYGYTF. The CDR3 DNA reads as TGTGCCAGCAGCCCGGGACAGGGAGACCGCTATGGCTACACCTTC.

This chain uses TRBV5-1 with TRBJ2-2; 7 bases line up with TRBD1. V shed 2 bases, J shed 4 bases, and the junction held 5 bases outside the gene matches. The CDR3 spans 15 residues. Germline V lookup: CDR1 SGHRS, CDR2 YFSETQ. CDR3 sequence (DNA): TGCGCCAGCAGCTTCGACAGGGTCGGCACCGGGGAGCTGTTTTTT. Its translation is CASSFDRVGTGELFF.

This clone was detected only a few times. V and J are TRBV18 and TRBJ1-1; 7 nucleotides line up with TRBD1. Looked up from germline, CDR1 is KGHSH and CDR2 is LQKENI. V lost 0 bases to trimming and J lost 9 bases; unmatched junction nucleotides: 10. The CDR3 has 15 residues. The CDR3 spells CASSPPLIGTDKAFF. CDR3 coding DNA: TGTGCCAGCTCACCACCGTTAATTGGGACAGATAAAGCTTTCTTT.

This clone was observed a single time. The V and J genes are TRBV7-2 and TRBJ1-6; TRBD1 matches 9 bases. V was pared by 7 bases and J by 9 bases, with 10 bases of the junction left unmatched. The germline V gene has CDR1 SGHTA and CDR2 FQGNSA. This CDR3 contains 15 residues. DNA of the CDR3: TGTGCCAGCACCCCTCCGGGACAGGGTAGTTCACCCCTCCACTTT. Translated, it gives CASTPPGQGSSPLHF.

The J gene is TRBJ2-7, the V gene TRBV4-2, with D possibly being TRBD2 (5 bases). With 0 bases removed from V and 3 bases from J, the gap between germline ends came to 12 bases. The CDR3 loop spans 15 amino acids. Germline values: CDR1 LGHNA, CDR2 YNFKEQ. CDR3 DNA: TGTGCCAGCAGCCAAGATACCCTAGCCGGCTACGAGCAGTACTTC. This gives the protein CASSQDTLAGYEQYF.

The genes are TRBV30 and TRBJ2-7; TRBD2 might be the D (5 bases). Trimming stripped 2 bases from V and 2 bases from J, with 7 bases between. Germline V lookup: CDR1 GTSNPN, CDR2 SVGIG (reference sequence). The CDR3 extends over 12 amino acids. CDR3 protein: CAWSRDTYEQYF. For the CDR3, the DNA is TGTGCCTGGAGTCGGGATACCTACGAGCAGTACTTC.

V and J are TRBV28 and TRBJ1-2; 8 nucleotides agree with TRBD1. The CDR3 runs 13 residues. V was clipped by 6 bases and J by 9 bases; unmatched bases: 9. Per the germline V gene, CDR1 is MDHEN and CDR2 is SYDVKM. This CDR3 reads CASSKGQDRSYTF. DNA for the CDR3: TGTGCCAGCAGCAAGGGACAGGATCGGAGCTACACCTTC.